What follows are 14 T cell receptor beta chains derived from one specimen sequenced in a study of beta chain features in type 1 diabetes (dated by TCRdb to 2017 to 2018). Receptor libraries were prepared by the immunoSEQ multiplex PCR assay. The entire amount of isolated RNA was reverse transcribed using the High Capacity cDNA Reverse Transcription Kit, so the sequenced TCRB transcripts were expressed ones. TCRdb carries this immuneACCESS record with in-frame sequences only. Its versions omit some clonotypes, under half of them owing to an unresolved V gene in the studies checked, with the rest unexplained. The sample table lists around 430,000 clones, about 32% of them with a count of one. The top ten hold 0.05% to 0.065% of the sample. The sample consisted of naive CD4+ T cells from blood. The cell subset or site label corresponds to: true naive CD4+ T cells. The receptors shown here come from a man between 18 and 35 years old in good health.

Only a few counts were recorded for this clone. The gene calls are TRBV9 and TRBJ2-5; 12 bases map to TRBD2. CDR3 length: 17 residues. Germline V gene lookup returns CDR1 SGDLS and CDR2 YYNGEE. J lost 1 base, V lost 0 bases, and 4 bases had no gene match. The CDR3 reads CASSVGASGRGQETQYF. CDR3 DNA: TGTGCCAGCAGCGTAGGAGCTAGCGGGAGGGGCCAAGAGACCCAGTACTTC.

The CDR3 DNA follows: TGTGCCTGGATAGTCTTCGGGACAGCAACTGAAGCTTTCTTT. Amino acids: CAWIVFGTATEAFF. V gene TRBV30 combines with J gene TRBJ1-1, with TRBD1 matching 7 bases. The CDR3 extends over 14 amino acids. The germline gives CDR1 GTSNPN, CDR2 SVGIG (reference sequence). Trimming removed 4 bases from V and 5 bases from J; junction bases left unmatched: 10.

J is TRBJ2-4 and V is TRBV27, with 9 positions matching TRBD1. Losses at the gene ends were 6 bases for V and 8 bases for J; bases not matched to a gene: 5. The CDR3 extends over 13 amino acids. In germline, CDR1 is MNHEY, CDR2 SMNVEV (reference sequence). The CDR3 loop reads CASSRDRVDIQYF. In nucleotides, the CDR3 is TGTGCCAGCAGCCGGGACAGGGTGGACATTCAGTACTTC.

J is TRBJ2-4 and V is TRBV7-2; no firm D call. Germline V lookup: CDR1 SGHTA, CDR2 FQGNSA. This CDR3 has 13 amino acids. With 2 bases removed from V and 5 bases from J, the gap between germline ends came to 7 bases. CDR3 nucleotides: TGTGCCAGCAGCTTAAACGCTGAAAACATTCAGTACTTC. This gives the protein CASSLNAENIQYF.

The chain recombines TRBV29-1 with TRBJ1-2, with D possibly matching TRBD1 (5 bases). The CDR3 runs to 13 residues. CDR1 SQVTM and CDR2 ANQGSEA come from the germline V gene. Deletions cut 7 bases from V and 6 bases from J, with 18 bases between. CDR3 sequence reads: CSAAGGGTDGYTF. The CDR3 region has the DNA TGCAGCGCCGCCGGCGGGGGGACGGATGGCTACACCTTC.

The V gene is TRBV7-9, the J gene TRBJ2-7; 12 positions match TRBD2. From germline, CDR1 is SEHNR and CDR2 FQNEAQ (reference sequence). The J segment lost 2 bases and the V segment lost 7 bases, leaving 6 bases of the junction unmatched. The CDR3 contains 15 residues. The CDR3 loop reads CASTQTSGRAYEQYF. CDR3 coding DNA: TGTGCCAGCACCCAGACTAGCGGGAGAGCCTACGAGCAGTACTTC.

The sample holds a few counts of this clone. Other DNA sequences from this sample encode an identical CDR3 as well. The J gene is TRBJ1-2, the V gene TRBV2; possible D gene TRBD1, 5 bases. The germline gives CDR1 SNHLY, CDR2 FYNNEI. Trimming pared 4 bases from V and 2 bases from J, leaving 5 bases between. This CDR3 contains 12 residues. The CDR3 region has the DNA TGTGCCAGCAGTGGGACAAACTATGGCTACACCTTC. Translated: CASSGTNYGYTF. Using reference TRBV2 and TRBJ1-2 for the parts outside the CDR3, the full variable domain is EPEVTQTPSHQVTQMGQEVILRCVPISNHLYFYWYRQILGQKVEFLVSFYNNEISEKSEIFDDQFSVERPDGSNFTLKIRSTKLEDSAMYFCASSGTNYGYTFGSGTRLTVV.

The chain employs TRBV5-1 and TRBJ2-1; D might be TRBD2 (6 bases). The germline V and J ends were trimmed by 4 bases and 11 bases, with 19 bases remaining between them. The CDR3 has 14 amino acids. Germline loops: CDR1 SGHRS, CDR2 YFSETQ. The CDR3 spells CASSRDLAPQQQFF. CDR3 DNA sequence: TGCGCCAGCAGCCGGGATCTAGCGCCCCAACAGCAGTTCTTC.

This chain joins TRBV7-9 and TRBJ2-7; 11 bases line up with TRBD1. The germline V gene encodes CDR1 SEHNR and CDR2 FQNEAQ (reference sequence). V was clipped by 5 bases and J by 8 bases; unmatched bases: 8. The CDR3 extends over 14 amino acids. CDR3 sequence (DNA): TGTGCCAGCAGCCCCCCCGGGACAGGGGGGAAGCAGTACTTC. Its protein product is CASSPPGTGGKQYF.

This chain links TRBV5-1 with TRBJ2-7; maybe TRBD2 (6 bases). Germline V gene lookup returns CDR1 SGHRS and CDR2 YFSETQ. Between the trimmed V and J ends, which lost 0 bases and 0 bases, there was a span of 13 bases. This CDR3 is 16 amino acids long. CDR3: CASSLGEARPSYEQYF. The CDR3 DNA is TGCGCCAGCAGCTTGGGGGAGGCCCGACCCTCCTACGAGCAGTACTTC. Based on the CDR3 plus reference TRBV5-1 and TRBJ2-7, the full variable domain is KAGVTQTPRYLIKTRGQQVTLSCSPISGHRSVSWYQQTPGQGLQFLFEYFSETQRNKGNFPGRFSGRQFSNSRSEMNVSTLELGDSALYLCASSLGEARPSYEQYFGPGTRLTVT.

The chain employs TRBV5-1 and TRBJ2-7; tentative D call: TRBD1 (5 bases). V was cut by 4 bases and J by 5 bases, with 16 bases left in between. The CDR3 contains 14 residues. Germline lookup yields CDR1 SGHRS and CDR2 YFSETQ. This chain's CDR3 is CASSARQGGHEQYF. Written as DNA, the CDR3 is TGCGCCAGCAGCGCCAGGCAGGGTGGTCACGAGCAGTACTTC.

This clone was seen a handful of times. This chain connects TRBV30 to TRBJ1-5; D perhaps matches TRBD1 (6 bases). The germline CDR1 and CDR2 sequences are GTSNPN and SVGIG (reference sequence). This CDR3 is built from 13 residues. Trimming left V 3 bases short and J 6 bases short, with 12 bases between. The CDR3 loop is CAWSDTTGQPQHF. CDR3 sequence (DNA): TGTGCCTGGAGCGATACGACAGGTCAGCCCCAGCATTTT.

This chain connects TRBV27 to TRBJ2-7, with 7 nucleotides matching TRBD1. CDR3 length equals 14 residues. The trim removed 6 bases at V and 2 bases at J, leaving 7 bases unmatched. Germline loops: CDR1 MNHEY, CDR2 SMNVEV (reference sequence). For the CDR3, the DNA is TGTGCCAGCAGACGCTTAGGGGGCACCTACGAGCAGTACTTC. Encoded protein: CASRRLGGTYEQYF.

The chain uses TRBV30 and TRBJ1-4; 8 positions agree with TRBD1. J was trimmed by 6 bases and V by 5 bases; bases with no gene match: 8. CDR3 length: 14 amino acids. From germline, CDR1 is GTSNPN and CDR2 SVGIG (reference sequence). The CDR3, as DNA: TGTGCCTGGGACAGGGGACAGACCGATGAAAAACTGTTTTTT. Its protein is CAWDRGQTDEKLFF.